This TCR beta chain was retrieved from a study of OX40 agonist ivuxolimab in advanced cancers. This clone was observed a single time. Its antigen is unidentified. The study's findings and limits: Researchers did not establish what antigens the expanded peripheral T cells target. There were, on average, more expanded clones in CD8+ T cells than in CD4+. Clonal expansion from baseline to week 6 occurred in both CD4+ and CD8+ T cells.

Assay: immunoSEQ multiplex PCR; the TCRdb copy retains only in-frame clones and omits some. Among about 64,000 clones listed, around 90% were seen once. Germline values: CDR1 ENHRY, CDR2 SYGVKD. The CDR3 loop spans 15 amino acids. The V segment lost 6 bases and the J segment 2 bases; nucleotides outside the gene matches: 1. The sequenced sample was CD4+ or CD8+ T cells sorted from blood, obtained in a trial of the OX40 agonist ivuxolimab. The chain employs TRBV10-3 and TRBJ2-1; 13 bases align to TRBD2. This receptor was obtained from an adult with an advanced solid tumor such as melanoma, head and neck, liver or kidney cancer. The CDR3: CAIRGLAGTYNEQFF. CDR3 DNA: TGTGCCATCAGGGGACTAGCGGGAACCTACAATGAGCAGTTCTTC.